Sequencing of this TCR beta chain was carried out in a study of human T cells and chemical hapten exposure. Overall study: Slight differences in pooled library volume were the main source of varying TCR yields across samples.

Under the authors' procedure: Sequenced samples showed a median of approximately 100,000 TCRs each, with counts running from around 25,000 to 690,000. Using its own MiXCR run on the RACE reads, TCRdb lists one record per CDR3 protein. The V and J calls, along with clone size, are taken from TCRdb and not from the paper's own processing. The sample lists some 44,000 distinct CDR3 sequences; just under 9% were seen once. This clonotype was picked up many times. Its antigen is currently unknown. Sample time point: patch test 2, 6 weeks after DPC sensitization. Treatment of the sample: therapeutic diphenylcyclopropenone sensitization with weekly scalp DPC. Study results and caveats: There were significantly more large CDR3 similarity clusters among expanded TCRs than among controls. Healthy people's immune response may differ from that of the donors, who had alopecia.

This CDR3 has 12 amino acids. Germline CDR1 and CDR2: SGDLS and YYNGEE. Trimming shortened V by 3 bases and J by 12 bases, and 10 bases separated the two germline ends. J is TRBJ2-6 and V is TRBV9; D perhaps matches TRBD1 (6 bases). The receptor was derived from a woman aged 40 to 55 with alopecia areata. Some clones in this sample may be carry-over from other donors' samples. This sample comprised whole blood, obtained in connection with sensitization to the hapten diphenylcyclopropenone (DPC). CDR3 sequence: CASSGDTGVLTF. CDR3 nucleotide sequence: TGTGCCAGCAGCGGGGACACCGGCGTCCTGACTTTC.